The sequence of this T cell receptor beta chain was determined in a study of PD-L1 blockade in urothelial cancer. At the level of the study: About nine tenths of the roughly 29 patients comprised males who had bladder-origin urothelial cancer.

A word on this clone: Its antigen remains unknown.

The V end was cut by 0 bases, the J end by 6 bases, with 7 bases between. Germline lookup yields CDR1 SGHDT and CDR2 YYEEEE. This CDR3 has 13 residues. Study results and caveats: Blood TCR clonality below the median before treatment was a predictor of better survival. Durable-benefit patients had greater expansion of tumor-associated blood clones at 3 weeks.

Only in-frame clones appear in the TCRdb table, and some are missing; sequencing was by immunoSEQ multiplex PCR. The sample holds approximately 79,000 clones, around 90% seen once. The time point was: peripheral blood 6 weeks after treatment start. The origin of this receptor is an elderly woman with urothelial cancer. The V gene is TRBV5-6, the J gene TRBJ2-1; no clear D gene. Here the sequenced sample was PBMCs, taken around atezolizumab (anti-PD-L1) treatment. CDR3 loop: CASSLVAANEQFF. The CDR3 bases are TGTGCCAGCAGCTTGGTGGCTGCCAATGAGCAGTTCTTC.